The entry that follows covers one T cell receptor (beta chain) sequence. The antigen is undetermined. The sample is drawn from a study of OX40 agonist ivuxolimab in advanced cancers. Broader study findings: More expanded clones were seen, on average, in CD8+ T cells than in CD4+.

Profiled with immunoSEQ multiplex PCR; TCRdb holds only in-frame clones, not every one. The sample gives some 58,000 clones, less than 90% of which show up once; 0.77% is in the top ten. Germline V gene data show CDR1 as GTSNPN and CDR2 as SVGIG (reference sequence). CDR3 size: 14 residues. The V and J ends lost 5 bases and 4 bases respectively, with 17 bases between them. The clonotype was recovered from an adult with an advanced solid tumor such as melanoma, head and neck, liver or kidney cancer. The V and J genes are TRBV30 and TRBJ1-2; D is possibly TRBD1 (5 bases). Sample: CD4+ or CD8+ T cells sorted from blood, taken in a trial of the OX40 agonist ivuxolimab. This chain's CDR3 is CAWLRWGRGYGYTF. The DNA for the CDR3 is TGTGCCTGGCTCAGATGGGGACGTGGCTATGGCTACACCTTC.